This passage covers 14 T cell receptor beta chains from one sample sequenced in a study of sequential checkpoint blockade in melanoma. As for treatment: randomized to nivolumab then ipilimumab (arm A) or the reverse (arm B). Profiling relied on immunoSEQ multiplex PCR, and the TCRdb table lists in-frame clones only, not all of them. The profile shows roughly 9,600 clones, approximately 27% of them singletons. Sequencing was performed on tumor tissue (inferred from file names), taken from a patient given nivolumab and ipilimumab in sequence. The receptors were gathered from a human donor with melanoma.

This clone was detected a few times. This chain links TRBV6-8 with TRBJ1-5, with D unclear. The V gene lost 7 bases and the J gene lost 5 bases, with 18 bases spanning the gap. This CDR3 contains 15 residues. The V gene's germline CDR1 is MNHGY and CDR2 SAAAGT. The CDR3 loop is CASTMQVGNDQPQHF. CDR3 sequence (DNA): TGTGCCAGCACTATGCAGGTCGGGAACGATCAGCCCCAGCATTTT.

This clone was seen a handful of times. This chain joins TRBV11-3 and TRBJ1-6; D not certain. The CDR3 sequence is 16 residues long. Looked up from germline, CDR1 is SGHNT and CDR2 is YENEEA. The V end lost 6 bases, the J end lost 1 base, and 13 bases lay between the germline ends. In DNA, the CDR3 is TGTGCCAGCAGAGGAGGTAGGGAATCCTATAATTCACCCCTCCACTTT. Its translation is CASRGGRESYNSPLHF.

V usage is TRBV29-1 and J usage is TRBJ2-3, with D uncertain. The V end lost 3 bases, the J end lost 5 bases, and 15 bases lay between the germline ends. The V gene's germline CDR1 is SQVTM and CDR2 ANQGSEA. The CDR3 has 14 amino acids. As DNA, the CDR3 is TGCAGCGTTGAGATGGCAGGAAAAGAAGATACGCAGTATTTT. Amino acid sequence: CSVEMAGKEDTQYF.

As DNA, the CDR3 is TGTGCCAGCTCACCACCTAGCGGGGGGCCTTCGAGCTCCTACAATGAGCAGTTCTTC. As protein: CASSPPSGGPSSSYNEQFF. The gene calls are TRBV18 and TRBJ2-1; 10 nucleotides align to TRBD2. Germline CDR1 is KGHSH and CDR2 is LQKENI. Trimming cost V 0 bases and J 0 bases; bases outside gene matches: 8. This CDR3 is built from 19 residues.

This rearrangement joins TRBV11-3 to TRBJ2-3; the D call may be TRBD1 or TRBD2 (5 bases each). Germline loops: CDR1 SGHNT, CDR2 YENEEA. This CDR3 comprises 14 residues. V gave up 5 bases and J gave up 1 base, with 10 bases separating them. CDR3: CASSRDGGTDTQYF. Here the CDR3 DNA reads TGTGCCAGCAGCAGGGACGGCGGCACAGATACGCAGTATTTT.

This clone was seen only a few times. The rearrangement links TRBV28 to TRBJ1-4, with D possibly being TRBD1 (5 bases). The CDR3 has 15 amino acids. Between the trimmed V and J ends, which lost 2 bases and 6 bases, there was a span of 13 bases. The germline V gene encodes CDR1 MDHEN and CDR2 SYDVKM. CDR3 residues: CASSLLGAQDEKLFF. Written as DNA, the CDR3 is TGTGCCAGCAGTTTACTCGGGGCCCAGGATGAAAAACTGTTTTTT. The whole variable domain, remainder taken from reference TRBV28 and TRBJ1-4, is DVKVTQSSRYLVKRTGEKVFLECVQDMDHENMFWYRQDPGLGLRLIYFSYDVKMKEKGDIPEGYSVSREKKERFSLILESASTNQTSMYLCASSLLGAQDEKLFFGSGTQLSVL.

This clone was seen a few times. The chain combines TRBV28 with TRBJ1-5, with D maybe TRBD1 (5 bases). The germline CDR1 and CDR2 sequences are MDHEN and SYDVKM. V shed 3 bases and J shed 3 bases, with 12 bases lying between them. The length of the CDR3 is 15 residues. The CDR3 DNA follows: TGTGCCAGCAGTTTGCGTCAGGGACCCAATCAGCCCCAGCATTTT. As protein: CASSLRQGPNQPQHF.

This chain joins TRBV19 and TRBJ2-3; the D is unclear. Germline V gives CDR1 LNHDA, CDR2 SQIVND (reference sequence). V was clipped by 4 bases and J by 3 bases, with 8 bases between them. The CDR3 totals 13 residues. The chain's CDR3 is CASSTTGTDTQYF. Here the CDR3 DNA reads TGTGCCAGTAGTACCACTGGAACAGATACGCAGTATTTT. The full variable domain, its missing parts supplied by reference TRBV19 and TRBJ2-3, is DGGITQSPKYLFRKEGQNVTLSCEQNLNHDAMYWYRQDPGQGLRLIYYSQIVNDFQKGDIAEGYSVSREKKESFPLTVTSAQKNPTAFYLCASSTTGTDTQYFGPGTRLTVL.

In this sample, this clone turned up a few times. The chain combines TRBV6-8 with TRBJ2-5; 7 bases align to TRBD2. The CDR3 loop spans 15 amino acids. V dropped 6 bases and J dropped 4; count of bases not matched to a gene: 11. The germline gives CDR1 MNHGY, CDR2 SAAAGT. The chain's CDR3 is CASSPRAGRVETQYF. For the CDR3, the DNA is TGTGCCAGCAGCCCCCGAGCGGGGCGGGTAGAGACCCAGTACTTC.

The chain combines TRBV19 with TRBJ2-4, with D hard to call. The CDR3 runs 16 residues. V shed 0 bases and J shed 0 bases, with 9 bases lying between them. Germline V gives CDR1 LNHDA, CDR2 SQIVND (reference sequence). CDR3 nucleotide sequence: TGTGCCAGTAGTATAGAAAGGCTCTCAGCCAAAAACATTCAGTACTTC. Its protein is CASSIERLSAKNIQYF.

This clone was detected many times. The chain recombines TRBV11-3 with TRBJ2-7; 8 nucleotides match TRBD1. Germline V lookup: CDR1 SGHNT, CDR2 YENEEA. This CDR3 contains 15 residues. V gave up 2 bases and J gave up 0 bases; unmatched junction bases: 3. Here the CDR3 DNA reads TGTGCCAGCAGCTTACCAGGGGGCGCCTCCTACGAGCAGTACTTC. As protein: CASSLPGGASYEQYF.

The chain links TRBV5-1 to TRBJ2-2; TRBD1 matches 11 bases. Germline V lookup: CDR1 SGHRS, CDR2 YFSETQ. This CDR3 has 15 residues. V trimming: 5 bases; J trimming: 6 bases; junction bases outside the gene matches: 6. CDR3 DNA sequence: TGCGCCAGCAGAGGACAGGGGGCGCTCGCCGGGGAGCTGTTTTTT. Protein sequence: CASRGQGALAGELFF.

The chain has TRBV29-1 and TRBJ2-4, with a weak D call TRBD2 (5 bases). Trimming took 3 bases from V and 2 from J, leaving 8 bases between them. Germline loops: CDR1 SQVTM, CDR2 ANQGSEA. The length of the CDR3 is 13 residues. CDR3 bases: TGCAGCGTTGAGGGCGGGTCCAAAAACATTCAGTACTTC. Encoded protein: CSVEGGSKNIQYF.

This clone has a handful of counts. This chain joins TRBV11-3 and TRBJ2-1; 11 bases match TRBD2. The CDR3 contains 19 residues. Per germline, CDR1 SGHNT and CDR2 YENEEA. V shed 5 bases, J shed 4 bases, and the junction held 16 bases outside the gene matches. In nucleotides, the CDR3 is TGTGCCAGCAGCCCAGCGGGAGGGTCTAGCGGGGGGCAGTACAATGAGCAGTTCTTC. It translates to CASSPAGGSSGGQYNEQFF. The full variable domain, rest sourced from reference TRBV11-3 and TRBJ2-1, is EAGVVQSPRYKIIEKKQPVAFWCNPISGHNTLYWYLQNLGQGPELLIRYENEEAVDDSQLPKDRFSAERLKGVDSTLKIQPAELGDSAVYLCASSPAGGSSGGQYNEQFFGPGTRLTVL.